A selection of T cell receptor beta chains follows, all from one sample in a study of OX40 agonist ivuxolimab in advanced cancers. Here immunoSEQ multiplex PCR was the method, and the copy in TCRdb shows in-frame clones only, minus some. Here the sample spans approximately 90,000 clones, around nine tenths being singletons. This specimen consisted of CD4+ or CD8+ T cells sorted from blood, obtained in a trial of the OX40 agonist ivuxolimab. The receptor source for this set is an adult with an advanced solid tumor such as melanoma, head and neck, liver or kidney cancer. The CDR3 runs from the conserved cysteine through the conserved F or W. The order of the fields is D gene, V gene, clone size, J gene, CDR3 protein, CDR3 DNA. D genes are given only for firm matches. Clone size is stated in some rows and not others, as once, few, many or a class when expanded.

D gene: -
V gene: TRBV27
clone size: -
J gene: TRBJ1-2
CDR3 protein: CASSSRSKLNYHYGYTF
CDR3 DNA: TGTGCCAGCAGCTCTAGGTCAAAATTGAATTACCACTATGGCTACACCTTC

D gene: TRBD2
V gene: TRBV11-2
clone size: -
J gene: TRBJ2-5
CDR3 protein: CASSLRAGGRRETQYF
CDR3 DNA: TGTGCCAGCAGCTTAAGAGCGGGGGGGCGTCGAGAGACCCAGTACTTC

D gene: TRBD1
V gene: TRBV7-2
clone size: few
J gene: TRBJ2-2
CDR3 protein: CASSPYRGAGGELFF
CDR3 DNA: TGTGCCAGCAGCCCGTACAGGGGTGCCGGAGGGGAGCTGTTTTTT

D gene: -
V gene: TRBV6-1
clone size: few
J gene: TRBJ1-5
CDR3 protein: CASRGISNQPQHF
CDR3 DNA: TGTGCCAGCAGGGGGATTAGCAATCAGCCCCAGCATTTT

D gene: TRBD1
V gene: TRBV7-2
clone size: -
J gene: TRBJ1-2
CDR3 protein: CASTAQRDRVYYGYTF
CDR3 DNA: TGTGCCAGCACCGCTCAACGGGACAGGGTTTACTATGGCTACACCTTC

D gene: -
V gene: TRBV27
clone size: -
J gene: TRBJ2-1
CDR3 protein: CASSLRHSYNEQFF
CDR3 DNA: TGTGCCAGCAGTTTAAGACACTCCTACAATGAGCAGTTCTTC

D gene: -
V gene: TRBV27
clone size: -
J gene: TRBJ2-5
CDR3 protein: CASSLSLWETQYF
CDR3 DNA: TGTGCCAGCAGTTTATCTTTATGGGAGACCCAGTACTTC

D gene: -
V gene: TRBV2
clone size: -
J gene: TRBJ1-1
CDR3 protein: CASRENTEAFF
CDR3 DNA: TGTGCCAGCCGGGAAAACACTGAAGCTTTCTTT

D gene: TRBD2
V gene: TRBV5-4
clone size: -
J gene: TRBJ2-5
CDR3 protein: CASSTTSGGLGQETQYF
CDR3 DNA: TGTGCCAGCAGCACTACTAGCGGGGGGCTAGGGCAAGAGACCCAGTACTTC

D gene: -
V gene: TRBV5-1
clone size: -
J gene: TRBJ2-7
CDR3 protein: CASKPIDSSYEQYF
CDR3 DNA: TGCGCCAGCAAACCCATCGATAGCTCCTACGAGCAGTACTTC

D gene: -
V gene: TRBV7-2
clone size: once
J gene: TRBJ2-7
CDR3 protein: CASSSSTFGTYEQYF
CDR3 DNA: TGTGCCAGCAGCTCCTCAACCTTTGGGACCTACGAGCAGTACTTC

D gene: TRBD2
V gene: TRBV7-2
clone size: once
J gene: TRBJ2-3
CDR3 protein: CASSPSGTSTDTQYF
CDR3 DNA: TGTGCCAGCAGCCCAAGCGGGACTAGCACAGATACGCAGTATTTT

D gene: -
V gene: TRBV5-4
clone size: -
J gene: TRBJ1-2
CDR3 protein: CASSLWGGENGYTF
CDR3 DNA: TGTGCCAGCAGCTTGTGGGGCGGAGAGAATGGCTACACCTTC

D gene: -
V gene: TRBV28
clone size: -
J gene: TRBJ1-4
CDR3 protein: CASMRQGIRTNEKLFF
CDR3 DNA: TGTGCTAGCATGCGCCAGGGAATAAGGACTAATGAAAAACTGTTTTTT

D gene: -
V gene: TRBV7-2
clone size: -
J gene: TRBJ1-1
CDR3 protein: CASSSSSLPQILWAFF
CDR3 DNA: TGTGCCAGCAGCTCCTCGTCCCTACCTCAAATTTTGTGGGCTTTCTTT

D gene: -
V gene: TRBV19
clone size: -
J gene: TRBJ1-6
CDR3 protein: CASSILHRDANSPLHF
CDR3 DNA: TGTGCCAGTAGTATTCTTCACCGGGACGCAAATTCACCCCTCCACTTT

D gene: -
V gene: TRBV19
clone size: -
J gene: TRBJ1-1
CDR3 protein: CASRSRVNTEAFF
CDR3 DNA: TGTGCCAGTAGGAGCAGAGTGAACACTGAAGCTTTCTTT

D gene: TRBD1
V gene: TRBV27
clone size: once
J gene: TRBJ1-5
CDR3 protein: CASSGQNQPQHF
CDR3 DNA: TGTGCCAGCTCGGGACAGAATCAGCCCCAGCATTTT

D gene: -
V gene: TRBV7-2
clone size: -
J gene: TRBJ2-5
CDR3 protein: CASSLRPVQETQYF
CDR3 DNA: TGTGCCAGCAGCTTACGGCCGGTGCAAGAGACCCAGTACTTC

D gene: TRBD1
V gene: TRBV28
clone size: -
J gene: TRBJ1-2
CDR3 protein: CASSLPDRAYGYTF
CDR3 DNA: TGTGCCAGCAGTTTACCCGACAGGGCTTATGGCTACACCTTC

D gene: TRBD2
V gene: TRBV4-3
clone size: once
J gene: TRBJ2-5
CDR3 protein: CASSPGLAKETQYF
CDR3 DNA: TGCGCCAGCAGCCCCGGACTAGCGAAAGAGACCCAGTACTTC

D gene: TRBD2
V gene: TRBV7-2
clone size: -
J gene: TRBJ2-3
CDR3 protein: CASSLRRGTTDTQYF
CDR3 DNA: TGTGCCAGCAGCTTAAGGCGGGGGACCACAGATACGCAGTATTTT

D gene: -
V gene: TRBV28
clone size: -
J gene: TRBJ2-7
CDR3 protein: CASGRTYEQYF
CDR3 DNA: TGTGCCAGCGGACGGACCTACGAGCAGTACTTC

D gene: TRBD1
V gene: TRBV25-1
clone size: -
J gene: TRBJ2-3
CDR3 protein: CASGSGGDTQYF
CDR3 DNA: TGTGCCAGCGGCTCAGGGGGCGATACGCAGTATTTT

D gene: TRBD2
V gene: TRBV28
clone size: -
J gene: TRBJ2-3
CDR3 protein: CASTGGGGSTDTQYF
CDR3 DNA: TGTGCCAGCACCGGGGGGGGCGGGAGCACAGATACGCAGTATTTT

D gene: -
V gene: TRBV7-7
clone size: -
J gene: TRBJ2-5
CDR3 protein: CASFGEGPLGETQYF
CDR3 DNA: TGTGCTAGCTTCGGGGAAGGTCCTCTGGGGGAGACCCAGTACTTC

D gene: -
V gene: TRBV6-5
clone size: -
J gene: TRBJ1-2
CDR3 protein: CATPQWPGYTF
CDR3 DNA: TGTGCCACGCCACAGTGGCCTGGCTACACCTTC

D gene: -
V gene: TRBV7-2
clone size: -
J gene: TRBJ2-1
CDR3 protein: CASSLAPVYNEQFF
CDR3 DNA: TGTGCCAGCAGCTTAGCGCCGGTTTACAATGAGCAGTTCTTC

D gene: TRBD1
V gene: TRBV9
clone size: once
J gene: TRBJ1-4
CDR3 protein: CASSVKGQGAYNEKLFF
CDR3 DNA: TGTGCCAGCAGCGTCAAGGGACAGGGGGCTTACAATGAAAAACTGTTTTTT